The 21 T cell receptor beta chains given below trace back to one sample, sequenced in a study of human T cells and chemical hapten exposure. Time point given: patch test 1, 2 weeks after DPC sensitization. Treatment meaning: therapeutic diphenylcyclopropenone sensitization with weekly scalp DPC. TCRdb reprocessed the RACE reads via MiXCR and lists one record per CDR3 protein. The sample shows more than 65,000 distinct CDR3 sequences, 25% to 40% of them seen only once. Sequenced here: whole blood, sampled in connection with sensitization to the hapten diphenylcyclopropenone (DPC). These receptors came from a man aged 40-55 years with alopecia areata. Some clones in this sample may be carry-over from other donors' samples.

The rearrangement joins TRBV7-8 to TRBJ2-1; the D gene is possibly TRBD1 (6 bases). Germline V gene sequence: CDR1 SGHVS, CDR2 FQNEAQ. The CDR3 has 15 residues. V was pared by 5 bases and J by 6 bases, with 17 bases between. CDR3 amino acids: CASSPKGHQGNEQFF. As DNA, the CDR3 is TGTGCCAGCAGCCCGAAGGGACATCAGGGCAATGAGCAGTTCTTC.

This sequence joins TRBV7-8 and TRBJ2-3; TRBD2 matches at 12 bases. J lost 8 bases, V lost 1 base, and 7 bases had no gene match. This CDR3 has 16 amino acids. The germline V gene encodes CDR1 SGHVS and CDR2 FQNEAQ. DNA for the CDR3: TGTGCCAGCAGCTTAGGAGGGACTAGCGGGCAAAGTACGCAGTATTTT. This gives the protein CASSLGGTSGQSTQYF.

The CDR3 DNA is TGTGCCAGCAGCCACGGACACCTACAGCCCCAGCATTTT. This gives the protein CASSHGHLQPQHF. The rearrangement joins TRBV7-9 to TRBJ1-5; D perhaps matches TRBD1 (5 bases). Germline CDR1 reads SEHNR; CDR2 reads FQNEAQ (reference sequence). The CDR3 has 13 amino acids. Trimming took off 5 bases at V and 7 bases at J, with 12 bases between the two ends.

This clonotype was seen once. This sequence joins TRBV4-1 and TRBJ2-3, with D hard to call. The CDR3 is 15 residues long. Germline assignment: CDR1 MGHRA and CDR2 YSYEKL. V lost 1 base and J lost 5, with 13 bases in between. The CDR3 reads CASSQAMRSQDTQYF. CDR3 sequence (DNA): TGCGCCAGCAGCCAAGCTATGAGGAGCCAAGATACGCAGTATTTT.

The chain carries TRBV28 and TRBJ2-7; 7 bases match TRBD1. CDR1 is MDHEN, CDR2 SYDVKM, per germline. The CDR3 totals 15 residues. V shed 7 bases and J 2 bases; nucleotides not matched to a gene: 11. The DNA for the CDR3 is TGTGCCAGCACGGACGCGACAGGGTTAGCCTACGAGCAGTACTTC. Amino acids: CASTDATGLAYEQYF.

In this sample, this clonotype turned up a few times. The chain carries TRBV12-3 or TRBV12-4 and TRBJ2-6; D unresolved. The CDR3 covers 17 residues. Trimming cost V 6 bases and J 0 bases, with 15 bases left between them. CDR3 protein: CASSRGSGVSGANVLTF. Here the CDR3 DNA reads TGTGCCAGCAGCCGCGGAAGTGGAGTCTCTGGGGCCAACGTCCTGACTTTC.

V is TRBV7-2 and J is TRBJ1-4; the D gene is possibly TRBD1 (5 bases). This CDR3 is built from 15 residues. The V end lost 5 bases, the J end lost 8 bases, and 18 bases lay between the germline ends. CDR1 SGHTA and CDR2 FQGNSA come from the germline V gene. The CDR3 DNA reads as TGTGCCAGCAGCCCCCAGGGAGGGGCGGGCGAAAAACTGTTTTTT. It yields the protein CASSPQGGAGEKLFF.

CDR3 DNA: TGCGCCAGCAGCCAAGAAACAGGGACTAGAGCGGTTGAGCAGTTCTTC. Translated, it gives CASSQETGTRAVEQFF. The V call is TRBV4-3, the J call TRBJ2-1, with 8 bases identical to TRBD2. The germline gives CDR1 LGHNA, CDR2 YSLEER. The CDR3 spans 16 residues. J was trimmed by 9 bases and V by 0 bases; bases with no gene match: 10.

The rearrangement joins TRBV6-1 to TRBJ2-2, with 8 bases matching TRBD1. V trimming: 6 bases; J trimming: 10 bases; junction bases outside the gene matches: 19. This CDR3 spans 17 amino acids. Germline CDR1 MNHNS, CDR2 SASEGT. In DNA form, the CDR3 reads TGTGCCAGCAGCAGGGGGAACCGGGACAGGATTCGGTTGGAGCTGTTTTTT. Translating it yields CASSRGNRDRIRLELFF.

The chain recombines TRBV24-1 with TRBJ2-3, with 14 bases fitting TRBD2. J lost 4 bases, V lost 4 bases, and 9 bases had no gene match. This CDR3 is 18 amino acids long. CDR1 and CDR2 (germline): KGHDR, SFDVKD. CDR3 amino acids: CATSESGTSGSRADTQYF. The CDR3 DNA sequence: TGTGCCACCAGTGAGAGTGGGACTAGCGGGAGTAGGGCAGATACGCAGTATTTT.

V is TRBV2 and J is TRBJ1-6; 8 bases fit TRBD1. V lost 1 base to trimming and J lost 10 bases; unmatched junction nucleotides: 3. The CDR3 is made up of 14 amino acids. Germline lookup yields CDR1 SNHLY and CDR2 FYNNEI. CDR3 region: CASSEGTGSSPLHF. CDR3 DNA: TGTGCCAGCAGTGAAGGGACAGGGTCCTCACCCCTCCACTTT.

V is TRBV28 and J is TRBJ2-7; 7 bases agree with TRBD1. Per the germline V gene, CDR1 is MDHEN and CDR2 is SYDVKM. V was pared by 7 bases and J by 3 bases, with 6 bases of the junction left unmatched. The CDR3 is 13 amino acids. CDR3 DNA sequence: TGTGCCAGCACTACCGGGACAGACTACGAGCAGTACTTC. Protein product: CASTTGTDYEQYF.

This clonotype has just a few counts. The DNA for the CDR3 is TGTGCCAGCAGTTTACCAAAAGGTCCCAGACTAGCGTCAAAATATAAGAGCTCCTACAATGAGCAGTTCTTC. Protein: CASSLPKGPRLASKYKSSYNEQFF. The rearrangement links TRBV12-3 or TRBV12-4 to TRBJ2-1; 8 bases fit TRBD2. Trimming at V came to 2 bases and at J to 0 bases, leaving 27 bases not matched to a gene. This CDR3 is 24 amino acids long.

The chain is built from TRBV4-3 and TRBJ2-3; 7 bases agree with TRBD2. The ends lost 1 base at V and 0 bases at J; junction bases unmatched: 7. Germline assignment: CDR1 LGHNA and CDR2 YSLEER. The CDR3 totals 17 residues. The CDR3 protein is CASSQGGTSASTDTQYF. The DNA for the CDR3 is TGCGCCAGCAGCCAAGGAGGAACTAGCGCTAGCACAGATACGCAGTATTTT.

The gene calls are TRBV25-1 and TRBJ2-3, with 14 bases lining up with TRBD2. Germline CDR1 MGHDK, CDR2 SYGVNS. The CDR3 sequence is 17 residues long. Losses at the gene ends were 2 bases for V and 5 bases for J; bases not matched to a gene: 6. CDR3 amino acids: CASSEGGLAGERDTQYF. CDR3 bases: TGTGCCAGCAGTGAAGGGGGACTAGCGGGAGAAAGAGATACGCAGTATTTT.

This clonotype was seen a few times. The chain couples TRBV12-3 or TRBV12-4 to TRBJ2-1; 8 positions agree with TRBD2. The CDR3 runs to 15 residues. Trimming at V came to 2 bases and at J to 7 bases, leaving 7 bases not matched to a gene. CDR3: CASSLSSGASNEQFF. CDR3 in DNA: TGTGCCAGCAGTTTAAGTAGCGGGGCCTCTAATGAGCAGTTCTTC.

The CDR3 sequence: CASSYSTIVSYNEQFF. CDR3 DNA: TGTGCCAGCAGTTACTCCACCATCGTATCCTACAATGAGCAGTTCTTC. The V and J genes are TRBV6-2 or TRBV6-3 and TRBJ2-1, with unresolved D. In germline, CDR1 is MNHEY, CDR2 SVGEGT. The CDR3 sequence is 16 residues long. V gave up 0 bases and J gave up 1 base, with 10 bases separating them.

The V and J genes are TRBV7-9 and TRBJ2-7; D unclear. Germline CDR1 SEHNR, CDR2 FQNEAQ (reference sequence). V lost 0 bases and J lost 6, with 9 bases in between. The CDR3 length is 13 residues. CDR3: CASSLAGRLEQYF. CDR3 in DNA: TGTGCCAGCAGCTTAGCGGGCCGCCTCGAGCAGTACTTC.

The chain carries TRBV7-2 and TRBJ2-2; TRBD2 is a possible D gene (6 bases). Germline V gene lookup returns CDR1 SGHTA and CDR2 FQGNSA. This CDR3 spans 14 amino acids. V shed 1 base and J shed 5 bases, with 8 bases lying between them. The CDR3 bases are TGTGCCAGCAGCTTAGAAGGAGGGACCGGGGAGCTGTTTTTT. It is translated as CASSLEGGTGELFF. Using reference TRBV7-2 and TRBJ2-2 for the parts outside the CDR3, the full variable domain is GAGVSQSPSNKVTEKGKDVELRCDPISGHTALYWYRQSLGQGLEFLIYFQGNSAPDKSGLPSDRFSAERTGGSVSTLTIQRTQQEDSAVYLCASSLEGGTGELFFGEGSRLTVL.

This clonotype has a handful of counts. The chain links TRBV7-9 to TRBJ2-1; 7 nucleotides match TRBD2. V trimming: 7 bases; J trimming: 6 bases; junction bases outside the gene matches: 6. This CDR3 contains 13 residues. The V gene's germline CDR1 is SEHNR and CDR2 FQNEAQ (reference sequence). DNA for the CDR3: TGTGCCAGCAATCCGAGCGGGGCCAATGAGCAGTTCTTC. The encoded protein is CASNPSGANEQFF.

V usage is TRBV28 and J usage is TRBJ2-1; 12 bases line up with TRBD2. V was pared by 10 bases and J by 7 bases, with 5 bases of the junction left unmatched. Per germline, CDR1 MDHEN and CDR2 SYDVKM. The CDR3 runs 13 residues. CDR3 protein: CATGLAGSNEQFF. The CDR3 region has the DNA TGTGCCACCGGACTAGCGGGATCAAATGAGCAGTTCTTC.